This T cell receptor (beta chain) was identified in a study of blood T cell repertoires in COVID-19. Across the study: COVID-19 samples collected from the United States, Italy and Spain covered acute and convalescent phases. From T cells, B-cell-depleted T cells, or PBMCs came the material, which was cDNA or gDNA.

Per the authors' pipeline: From reference gene primer amplification, estimates of nucleated cell counts were derived. The repertoire was sequenced with immunoSEQ multiplex PCR; TCRdb's copy has only in-frame clones and lacks some. The D gene and trimming were derived from the DNA, and the V and J assignments and clone size from that table. The table includes around 220,000 clones, more than 70% detected once. This CDR3 region has 14 residues. With 5 bases clipped from V and 6 bases from J, the junction kept 7 bases outside the gene matches. Germline V gives CDR1 SGHTA, CDR2 FQGNSA. The gene calls are TRBV7-2 and TRBJ2-7; TRBD2 agrees at 10 bases. The origin of this receptor is a woman aged 40 to 49 who had recovered from COVID-19. The sequenced material came from peripheral blood. CDR3 amino acids: CASSGAGGQGEQYF. The CDR3 DNA follows: TGTGCCAGCAGCGGAGCGGGGGGGCAAGGCGAGCAGTACTTC.